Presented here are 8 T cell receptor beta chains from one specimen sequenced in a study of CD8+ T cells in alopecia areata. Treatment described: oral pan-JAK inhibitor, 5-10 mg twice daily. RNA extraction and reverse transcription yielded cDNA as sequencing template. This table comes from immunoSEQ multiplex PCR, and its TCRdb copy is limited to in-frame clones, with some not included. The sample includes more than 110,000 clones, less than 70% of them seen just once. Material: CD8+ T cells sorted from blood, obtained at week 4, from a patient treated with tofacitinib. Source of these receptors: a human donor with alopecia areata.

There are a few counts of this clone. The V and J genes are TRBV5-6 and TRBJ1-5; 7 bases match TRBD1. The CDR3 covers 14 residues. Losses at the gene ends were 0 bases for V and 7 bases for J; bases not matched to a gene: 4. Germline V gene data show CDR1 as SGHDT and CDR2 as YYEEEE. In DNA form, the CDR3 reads TGTGCCAGCAGCTTGGACAGGGGAGGCCAGCCCCAGCATTTT. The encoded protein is CASSLDRGGQPQHF.

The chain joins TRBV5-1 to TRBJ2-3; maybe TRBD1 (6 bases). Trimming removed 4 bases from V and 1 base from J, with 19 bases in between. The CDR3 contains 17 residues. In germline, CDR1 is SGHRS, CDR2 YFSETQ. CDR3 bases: TGCGCCAGCAGCCCAGTGACAGGTTTTGGCCGCACAGATACGCAGTATTTT. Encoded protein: CASSPVTGFGRTDTQYF.

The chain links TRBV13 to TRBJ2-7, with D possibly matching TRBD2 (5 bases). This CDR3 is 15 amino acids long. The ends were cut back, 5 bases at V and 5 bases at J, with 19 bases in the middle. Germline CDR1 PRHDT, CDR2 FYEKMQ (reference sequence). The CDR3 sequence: CASSPMSGGRHEQYF. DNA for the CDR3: TGTGCCAGCAGCCCCATGAGCGGTGGAAGACACGAGCAGTACTTC.

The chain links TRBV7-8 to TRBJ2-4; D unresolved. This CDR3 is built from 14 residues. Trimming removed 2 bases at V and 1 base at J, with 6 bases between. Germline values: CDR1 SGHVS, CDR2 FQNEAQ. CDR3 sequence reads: CASSLIQAKNIQYF. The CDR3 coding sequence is TGTGCCAGCAGCTTAATACAGGCCAAAAACATTCAGTACTTC.

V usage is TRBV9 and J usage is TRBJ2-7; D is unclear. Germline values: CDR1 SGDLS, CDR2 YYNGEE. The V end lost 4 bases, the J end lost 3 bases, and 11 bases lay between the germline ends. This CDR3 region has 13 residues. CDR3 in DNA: TGTGCCAGCAGCCCTCGGACGGACTACGAGCAGTACTTC. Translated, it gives CASSPRTDYEQYF.

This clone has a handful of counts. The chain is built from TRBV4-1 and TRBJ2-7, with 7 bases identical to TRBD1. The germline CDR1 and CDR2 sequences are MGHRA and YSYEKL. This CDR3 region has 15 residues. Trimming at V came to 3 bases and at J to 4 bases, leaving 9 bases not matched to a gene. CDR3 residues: CASSQRAGQDYEQYF. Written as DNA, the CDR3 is TGCGCCAGCAGCCAGAGGGCCGGACAGGATTACGAGCAGTACTTC.

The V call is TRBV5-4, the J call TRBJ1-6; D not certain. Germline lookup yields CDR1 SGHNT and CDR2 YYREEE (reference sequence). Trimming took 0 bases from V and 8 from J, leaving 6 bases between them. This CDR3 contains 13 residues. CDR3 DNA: TGTGCCAGCAGCTTGGGAGTCGATTCACCCCTCCACTTT. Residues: CASSLGVDSPLHF.

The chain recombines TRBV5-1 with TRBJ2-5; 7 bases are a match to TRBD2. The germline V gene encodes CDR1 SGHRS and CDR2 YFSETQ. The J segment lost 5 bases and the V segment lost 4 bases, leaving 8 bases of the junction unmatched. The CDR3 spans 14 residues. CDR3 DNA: TGCGCCAGCAGCCCGAAGACTAGCTCGGAGACCCAGTACTTC. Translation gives CASSPKTSSETQYF.